The rows below give T cell receptor beta chains drawn from one sample of a study of Ad26.COV2.S vaccination and SARS-CoV-2 variants. Using immunoSEQ multiplex PCR, the repertoire was profiled, and TCRdb retains in-frame clones only, with some absent. The table shows 350,000 to 450,000 clones, with roughly 84% occurring only once. This specimen consisted of peripheral blood, obtained in a trial of Ad26.COV2.S vaccine versus placebo. These receptors were taken from a person aged 18-60 years who received the Ad26.COV2.S COVID-19 vaccine or a placebo. The CDR3 runs from the conserved cysteine through the conserved F or W. A D gene is named only where the DNA matches it firmly. Expanded clones are given a class, and other clones once, few, many or no size at all.

-	TRBJ1-2	TRBD1	TRBV15	CATSSRGGQGDYGYTF	TGTGCCACCAGCAGCCGAGGGGGACAGGGTGACTATGGCTACACCTTC
-	TRBJ1-1	-	TRBV6-5	CASFLVGVNTEAFF	TGTGCCAGCTTCTTAGTAGGCGTGAACACTGAAGCTTTCTTT
-	TRBJ1-6	-	TRBV15	CATSRGNQSPLHF	TGTGCCACCAGCAGAGGAAATCAGTCACCCCTCCACTTT
-	TRBJ2-2	-	TRBV5-1	CASAFRDYTGELFF	TGCGCCAGCGCATTCCGGGATTACACCGGGGAGCTGTTTTTT
-	TRBJ1-1	-	TRBV5-1	CASSRADSNTEAFF	TGCGCCAGCAGCCGAGCCGACAGCAACACTGAAGCTTTCTTT
-	TRBJ1-3	-	TRBV9	CASSVAGSGGMTGNTIYF	TGTGCCAGCAGCGTAGCTGGGTCCGGGGGGATGACTGGAAACACCATATATTTT
-	TRBJ2-1	TRBD2	TRBV7-8	CASRRGTSGDFHEQFF	TGTGCCAGCAGGCGCGGGACTAGCGGTGATTTCCATGAGCAGTTCTTC
-	TRBJ2-1	-	TRBV19	CASSLNSGGPNEQFF	TGTGCCAGTAGTCTAAACTCAGGAGGGCCCAATGAGCAGTTCTTC
few	TRBJ2-2	-	TRBV9	CASSVDTGELFF	TGTGCCAGCAGCGTCGACACCGGGGAGCTGTTTTTT
few	TRBJ1-6	TRBD1	TRBV30	CAWSLTIGQGDSPLHF	TGTGCCTGGAGCTTGACGATCGGACAGGGTGATTCACCCCTCCACTTT
-	TRBJ2-7	-	TRBV19	CASRAGPSYEQYF	TGTGCCAGTAGGGCGGGGCCCTCCTACGAGCAGTACTTC
-	TRBJ1-2	-	TRBV7-9	CASSSRWGIESYGYTF	TGTGCCAGCAGCTCCCGGTGGGGGATTGAGAGCTATGGCTACACCTTC
-	TRBJ1-5	-	TRBV9	CASSRVGNQPQHF	TGTGCCAGCTCGCGGGTGGGCAATCAGCCCCAGCATTTT
-	TRBJ1-1	-	TRBV30	CAWSVKAKGRAFF	TGTGCCTGGAGTGTAAAGGCCAAGGGAAGGGCTTTCTTT
-	TRBJ1-2	-	TRBV14	CASSQDRGVSYGYTF	TGTGCCAGCAGCCAAGATCGAGGGGTGAGCTATGGCTACACCTTC
-	TRBJ1-1	TRBD1	TRBV11-2	CASSFGTGHTEAFF	TGTGCCAGCAGCTTCGGGACAGGACACACTGAAGCTTTCTTT
-	TRBJ1-3	-	TRBV6-6	CASSMGPRSGNTIYF	TGTGCCAGCAGCATGGGCCCGCGCTCTGGAAACACCATATATTTT
-	TRBJ2-2	-	TRBV7-2	CASSLLTGANTGELFF	TGTGCCAGCAGCTTACTAACAGGCGCGAACACCGGGGAGCTGTTTTTT
once	TRBJ2-2	-	TRBV7-9	CASSLHASGGELFF	TGTGCCAGCAGCTTACATGCTAGTGGGGGGGAGCTGTTTTTT
-	TRBJ2-5	TRBD2	TRBV5-6	CASSSWTSGGPETQYF	TGTGCCAGCAGCTCCTGGACTAGTGGAGGGCCAGAGACCCAGTACTTC
-	TRBJ1-4	-	TRBV29-1	CSVVSDEKLFF	TGCAGCGTTGTGTCGGATGAAAAACTGTTTTTT
-	TRBJ2-7	TRBD1	TRBV27	CASSFGQGGYEQYF	TGTGCCAGCAGTTTCGGACAGGGTGGGTACGAGCAGTACTTC
-	TRBJ1-5	TRBD1	TRBV4-1	CASSQEGRGDNQPQHF	TGCGCCAGCAGCCAAGAGGGCAGGGGGGATAATCAGCCCCAGCATTTT
-	TRBJ2-2	TRBD1	TRBV6-5	CATGQVPNTGELFF	TGTGCCACGGGACAGGTCCCGAACACCGGGGAGCTGTTTTTT
-	TRBJ1-1	-	TRBV21-1	CASSKKGRWVAAFF	TGTGCCAGCAGCAAAAAGGGGAGGTGGGTTGCAGCTTTCTTT
many	TRBJ2-7	-	TRBV2	CASSGKGFDEQYF	TGTGCCAGCAGTGGTAAGGGGTTCGACGAGCAGTACTTC